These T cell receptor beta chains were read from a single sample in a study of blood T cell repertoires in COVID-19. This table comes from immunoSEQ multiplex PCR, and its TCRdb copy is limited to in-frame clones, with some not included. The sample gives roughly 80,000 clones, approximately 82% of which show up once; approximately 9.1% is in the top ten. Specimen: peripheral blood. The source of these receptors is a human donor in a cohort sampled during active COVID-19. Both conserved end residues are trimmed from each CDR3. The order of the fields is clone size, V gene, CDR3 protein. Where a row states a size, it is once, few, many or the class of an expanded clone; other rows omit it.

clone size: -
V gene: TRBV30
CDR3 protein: AWTYDGSSYNSPLH

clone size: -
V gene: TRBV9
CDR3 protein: ASSVGPGQIQETQY

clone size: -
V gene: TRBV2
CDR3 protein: ASSGSAGPSNQPQH

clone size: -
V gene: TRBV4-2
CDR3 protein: ASSQETKNTGELF

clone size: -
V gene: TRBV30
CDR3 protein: AWSPRGSFNSPLH

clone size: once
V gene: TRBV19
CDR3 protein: ASSIDHGGETQY

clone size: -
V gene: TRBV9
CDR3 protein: ASSVGIGTEAF

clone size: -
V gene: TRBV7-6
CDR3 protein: ASSRTGELF

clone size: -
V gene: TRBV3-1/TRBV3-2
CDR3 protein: ASSQAVNGYT

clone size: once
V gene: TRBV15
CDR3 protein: ATSRLGQGASGANVLT

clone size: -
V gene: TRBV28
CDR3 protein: ASSERGPLH

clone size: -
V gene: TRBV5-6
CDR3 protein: ASSLAQGLPGYT

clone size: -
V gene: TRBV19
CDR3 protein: ASKNGLSHEQY

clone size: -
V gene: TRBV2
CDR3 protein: ASSTPGQGQPQH

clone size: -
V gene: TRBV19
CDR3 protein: ASRGSSGGKDTQY

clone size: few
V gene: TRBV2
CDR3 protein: ASSSGTGTMNTEAF

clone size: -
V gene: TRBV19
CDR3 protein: ASSIEFRVQETQY

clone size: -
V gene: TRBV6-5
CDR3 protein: ASSYSGQGYYGYT